The present TCR beta chain was sequenced within a study of monozygotic twins with inflammatory bowel disease. CDR3 length equals 14 residues. Germline CDR1 reads MNHEY; CDR2 reads SVGAGI. Points on this clonotype: Its antigen is currently unknown.

A 6-nucleotide sample barcode was carried by the UMIs, which template switching added. TCRdb reworked the 5' RACE reads into one entry per CDR3 protein, no DNA. This table holds some 440,000 distinct CDR3 sequences. Whole-study results and caveats: For repertoire similarity, concordant twins did not differ from discordant twins, possibly because power was limited. IBD patients exhibited fewer clonotypes shared with other individuals than healthy twins, particularly with disease activity.

The TCR originated in a human donor with ulcerative colitis or Crohn's disease, or a healthy co-twin of an affected twin (not recorded which). Sequences were obtained from blood. The rearrangement links TRBV6-5 to TRBJ1-2; TCRdb's D gene call, TRBD1, goes unchecked for lack of DNA. The chain's CDR3 is CASSYTRTGTEVSF.